Each of the 7 T cell receptor beta chains below was sequenced from the same sample in a study of post-analysis software for immune sequencing data. General observations from the study: TRBV segments more frequent in patients than in controls numbered several and included TRBV5-6, TRBV5-1 and TRBV20-1.

The antigens of these receptors remain unknown. Sequencing libraries made from TCR beta cDNA carried unique molecular identifiers. TCRdb passed the PCR reads through MiXCR, listing each CDR3 protein once. The sample lists a few hundred thousand distinct CDR3 sequences; around 37% were seen once. The sample was blood. The receptors derive from a girl aged 10-17 years with multiple sclerosis.

This clonotype occurred a few times. This may arise from a read error, as a much more abundant clone is one base away. The J gene is TRBJ2-7, the V gene TRBV2; TRBD1 matches 11 bases. The CDR3 totals 14 residues. CDR1 is SNHLY, CDR2 FYNNEI, per germline. V shed 3 bases, J shed 2 bases, and the junction held 0 bases outside the gene matches. CDR3 amino acids: CASSEDRGPYEQYF. DNA of the CDR3: TGTGCCAGCAGTGAGGACAGGGGGCCCTACGAGCAGTACTTC.

Details on this clonotype: One end of the junction fails to match germline, which may point to a read error. This rearrangement joins TRBV5-1 to TRBJ2-3; D is perhaps TRBD1 or TRBD2 (5 bases each). There are 16 residues in the CDR3. Germline V lookup: CDR1 SGHRS, CDR2 YFSETQ. The CDR3 sequence is CASSLAEGLGTNTQYF. CDR3 DNA sequence: TGCGCCAGCAGCTTGGCCGAGGGGCTAGGCACAAATACGCAGTATTTT.

This clonotype was detected a few times. The chain links TRBV7-9 to TRBJ2-3, with 8 nucleotides matching TRBD1. The CDR3 is 16 amino acids. Germline values: CDR1 SEHNR, CDR2 FQNEAQ (reference sequence). V lost 5 bases to trimming and J lost 2 bases; unmatched junction nucleotides: 9. CDR3 bases: TGTGCCAGCAGCCCACGGACAGGGACGAACACAGATACGCAGTATTTT. This gives the protein CASSPRTGTNTDTQYF.

The chain is built from TRBV20-1 and TRBJ1-1; no clear D gene. Germline V CDR1 and CDR2: DFQATT, SNEGSKA (reference sequence). The CDR3 has 12 residues. CDR3 nucleotide sequence: TGCGTTATTGGGCAGAGGAGGACTGAAGCTTTCTTT. Translated, it gives CVIGQRRTEAFF.

There are a few counts of this clonotype. It is unclear where the CDR3 begins or ends on the DNA, so no DNA is shown, and the CDR3 is as TCRdb lists it. The chain carries TRBV27 and TRBJ1-2; whether TRBD1, the table's D call, matches the DNA was not checked. CDR1 and CDR2 from the germline V gene are MNHEY and SMNVEV (reference sequence). The CDR3 is 15 residues long, counting both termini. Here the CDR3 reads CASSSSTGGERGYTF.

At least ten counts were recorded for this clonotype. The chain is built from TRBV7-2 and TRBJ2-1, with D perhaps given as TRBD1 or TRBD2 (5 bases each). The CDR3 is made up of 15 amino acids. From germline, CDR1 is SGHTA and CDR2 FQGNSA. V lost 2 bases, J lost 7 bases, and 15 bases lay in between. The CDR3 protein is CASSLNGAFGNEQFF. In nucleotides, the CDR3 is TGTGCCAGCAGCTTAAACGGGGCCTTTGGAAATGAGCAGTTCTTC.

In DNA, the CDR3 is TGTGCCATCAGTACAGGGTCAGATACGCAGTATTTT. Translating gives CAISTGSDTQYF. This rearrangement joins TRBV10-3 to TRBJ2-3; perhaps TRBD1 as D (6 bases). Trimming removed 5 bases at V and 4 bases at J, with 7 bases between. Germline CDR1 reads ENHRY; CDR2 reads SYGVKD. This CDR3 region has 12 residues.